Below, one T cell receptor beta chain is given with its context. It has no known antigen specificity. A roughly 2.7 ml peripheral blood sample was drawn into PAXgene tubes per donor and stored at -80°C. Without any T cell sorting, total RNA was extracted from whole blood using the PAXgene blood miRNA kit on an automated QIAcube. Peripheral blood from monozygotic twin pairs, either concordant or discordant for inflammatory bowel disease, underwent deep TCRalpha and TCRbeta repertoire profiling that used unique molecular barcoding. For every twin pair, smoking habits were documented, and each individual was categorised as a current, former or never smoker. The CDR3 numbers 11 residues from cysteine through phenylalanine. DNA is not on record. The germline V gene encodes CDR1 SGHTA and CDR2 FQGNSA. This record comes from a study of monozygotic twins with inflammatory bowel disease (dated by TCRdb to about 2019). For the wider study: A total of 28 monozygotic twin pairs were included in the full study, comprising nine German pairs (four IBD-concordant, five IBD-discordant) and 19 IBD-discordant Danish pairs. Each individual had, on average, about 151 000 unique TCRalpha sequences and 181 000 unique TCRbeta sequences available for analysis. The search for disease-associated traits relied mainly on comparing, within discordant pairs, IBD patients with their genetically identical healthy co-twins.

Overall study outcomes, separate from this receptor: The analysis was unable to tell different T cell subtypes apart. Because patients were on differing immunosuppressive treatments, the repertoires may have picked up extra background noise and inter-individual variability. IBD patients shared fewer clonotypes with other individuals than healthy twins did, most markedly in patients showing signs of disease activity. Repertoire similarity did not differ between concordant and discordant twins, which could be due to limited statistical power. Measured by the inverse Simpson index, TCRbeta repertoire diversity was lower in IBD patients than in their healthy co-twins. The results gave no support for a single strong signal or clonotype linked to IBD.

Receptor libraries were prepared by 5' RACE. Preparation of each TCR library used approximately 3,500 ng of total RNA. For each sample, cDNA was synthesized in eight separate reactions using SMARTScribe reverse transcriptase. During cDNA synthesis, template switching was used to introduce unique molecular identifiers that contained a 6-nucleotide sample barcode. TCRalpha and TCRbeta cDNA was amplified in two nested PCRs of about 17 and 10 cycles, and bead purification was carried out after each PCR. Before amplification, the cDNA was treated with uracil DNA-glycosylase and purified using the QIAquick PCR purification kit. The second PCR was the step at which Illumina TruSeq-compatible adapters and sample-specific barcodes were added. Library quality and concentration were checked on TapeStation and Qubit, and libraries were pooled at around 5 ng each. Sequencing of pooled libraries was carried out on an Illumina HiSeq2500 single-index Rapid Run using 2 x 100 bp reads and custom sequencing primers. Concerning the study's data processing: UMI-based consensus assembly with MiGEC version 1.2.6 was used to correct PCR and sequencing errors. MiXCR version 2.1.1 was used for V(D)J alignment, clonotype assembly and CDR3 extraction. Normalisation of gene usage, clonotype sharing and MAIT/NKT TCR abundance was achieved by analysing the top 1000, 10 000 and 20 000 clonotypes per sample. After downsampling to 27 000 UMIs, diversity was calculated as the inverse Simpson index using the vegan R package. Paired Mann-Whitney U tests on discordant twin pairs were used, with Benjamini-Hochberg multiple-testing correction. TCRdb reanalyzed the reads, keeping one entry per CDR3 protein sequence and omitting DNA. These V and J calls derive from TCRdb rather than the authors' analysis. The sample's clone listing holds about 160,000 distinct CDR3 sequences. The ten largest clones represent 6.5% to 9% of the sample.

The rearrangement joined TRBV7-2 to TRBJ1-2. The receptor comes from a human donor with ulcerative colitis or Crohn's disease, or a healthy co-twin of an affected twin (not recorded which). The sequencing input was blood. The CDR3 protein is CASSLMRGYTF. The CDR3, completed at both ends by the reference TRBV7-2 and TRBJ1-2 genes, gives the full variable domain GAGVSQSPSNKVTEKGKDVELRCDPISGHTALYWYRQSLGQGLEFLIYFQGNSAPDKSGLPSDRFSAERTGGSVSTLTIQRTQQEDSAVYLCASSLMRGYTFGSGTRLTVV.